These 30 T cell receptor beta chains came from one sample sequenced in a study of naive and memory T cell subsets. An equimolar mix of two oligonucleotides served as the beta constant-region primer for TRBC1 and TRBC2. Four rounds of PCR amplified the ligated cDNA using nested alpha and beta constant-region primers plus SP2. TCRdb reprocessed the UMI-ligation and nested PCR reads via MiXCR and lists one record per CDR3 protein. The data show about 17,000 distinct CDR3 sequences, with roughly 9% seen just once and 23% held by the top ten. Sequenced input: central memory CD8+ T cells from blood. The receptors derive from a human donor in good health.

This clonotype was counted ten times or more. The chain carries TRBV5-5 and TRBJ2-1; 7 positions match TRBD1. Germline trimming cut 4 bases from V and 2 bases from J; bases unmatched to any gene: 27. CDR1 SGHKS and CDR2 YYEKEE come from the germline V gene (reference sequence). The CDR3 sequence is 22 residues long. This CDR3 is CASSPALSAGTATNSTYNEQFF. The DNA of the CDR3 is TGTGCCAGCAGCCCTGCCCTTTCCGCCGGGACAGCCACTAATTCGACCTACAATGAGCAGTTCTTC.

This clonotype is labeled medium-sized (0.01 to 0.1%). The CDR3 is CASSEAPQGGSNEQFF. In nucleotides, the CDR3 is TGTGCCAGCAGTGAAGCTCCCCAGGGTGGGTCCAATGAGCAGTTCTTC. The V call is TRBV6-1, the J call TRBJ2-1; a possible D gene is TRBD1 (5 bases). The germline V gene encodes CDR1 MNHNS and CDR2 SASEGT. Trimming took 0 bases from V and 6 from J, leaving 15 bases between them. CDR3 size: 16 residues.

This clonotype has a handful of counts. V usage is TRBV11-3 and J usage is TRBJ2-5; maybe TRBD2 (5 bases). Trimming took 3 bases from V and 5 from J, leaving 16 bases between them. The CDR3 has 15 residues. Per the germline V gene, CDR1 is SGHNT and CDR2 is YENEEA. The CDR3 sequence is CASSLVPAEHETQYF. The CDR3 bases are TGTGCCAGCAGCTTGGTCCCAGCGGAACACGAGACCCAGTACTTC.

This clonotype came up many times. This chain links TRBV12-3 or TRBV12-4 with TRBJ2-5; D ambiguous. This CDR3 contains 12 residues. V lost 1 base and J lost 7, with 7 bases in between. DNA of the CDR3: TGTGCCAGCAGTTTAGAGTTCGTGACCCAGTACTTC. Translating it yields CASSLEFVTQYF.

This clonotype was found many times. The V and J genes are TRBV4-3 and TRBJ2-3, with TRBD2 matching over 11 bases. V trimming: 1 base; J trimming: 7 bases; junction bases outside the gene matches: 7. The CDR3 sequence is 16 residues long. Per germline, CDR1 LGHNA and CDR2 YSLEER. Here the CDR3 reads CASSQATSGAAYTQYF. The CDR3 nucleotides are TGCGCCAGCAGCCAAGCGACTAGCGGGGCTGCTTATACGCAGTATTTT.

This clonotype has only a few counts. The rearrangement joins TRBV6-1 to TRBJ2-6, with a possible D match to TRBD2 (5 bases). Germline CDR1 MNHNS, CDR2 SASEGT. The CDR3 has 14 amino acids. The V and J ends lost 3 bases and 4 bases respectively, with 7 bases between them. The CDR3 spells CASSDSAGANVLTF. CDR3 DNA: TGTGCCAGCAGTGATAGCGCGGGGGCCAACGTCCTGACTTTC.

This clonotype showed up many times. The chain links TRBV4-2 to TRBJ2-1; no definite D call. Trimming pared 1 base from V and 4 bases from J, leaving 17 bases between. Germline assignment: CDR1 LGHNA and CDR2 YNFKEQ. There are 17 residues in the CDR3. The CDR3 nucleotides are TGTGCCAGCAGCCAAGGAGTGGCGGCCTCGGATTACAATGAGCAGTTCTTC. Translation: CASSQGVAASDYNEQFF.

At least ten counts were recorded for this clonotype. V usage is TRBV6-2 or TRBV6-3 and J usage is TRBJ2-5; a possible D gene is TRBD2 (5 bases). The V end was cut by 0 bases, the J end by 5 bases, with 7 bases between. Germline CDR1 and CDR2: MNHEY and SVGEGT. CDR3 size: 13 residues. The CDR3 DNA reads as TGTGCCAGCAGTTACTCGGAGGTCGAGACCCAGTACTTC. Amino acids: CASSYSEVETQYF.

This clonotype was counted a few times. V is TRBV27 and J is TRBJ2-7; D possibly corresponds to TRBD2 (6 bases). The germline V and J ends were trimmed by 6 bases and 2 bases, with 14 bases remaining between them. The CDR3 sequence is 14 residues long. Per germline, CDR1 MNHEY and CDR2 SMNVEV (reference sequence). The CDR3 sequence: CASRAGTGPYEQYF. The CDR3 DNA is TGTGCCAGCAGAGCCGGGACTGGACCCTACGAGCAGTACTTC.

In this sample, this clonotype turned up a few times. The rearrangement joins TRBV7-3 to TRBJ2-3; possibly TRBD1 for D (6 bases). CDR1 and CDR2 from the germline V gene are SGHTA and FQGTGA. The length of the CDR3 is 15 residues. Trimming took 2 bases from V and 3 from J, leaving 12 bases between them. CDR3 amino acids: CASSLYTGMTDTQYF. CDR3 in DNA: TGTGCCAGCAGCTTATACACAGGGATGACAGATACGCAGTATTTT.

This clonotype was found many times. This rearrangement joins TRBV9 to TRBJ2-1, with TRBD2 matching over 8 bases. The CDR3 totals 15 residues. Trimming removed 3 bases from V and 7 bases from J; junction bases left unmatched: 9. Per the germline V gene, CDR1 is SGDLS and CDR2 is YYNGEE. In DNA, the CDR3 is TGTGCCAGCAGCGGTACTAGCGGCAACAGAAATGAGCAGTTCTTC. Encoded protein: CASSGTSGNRNEQFF.

This clonotype has a handful of counts. The chain is built from TRBV27 and TRBJ2-4, with 7 bases that match TRBD1. V shed 1 base, J shed 8 bases, and the junction held 2 bases outside the gene matches. CDR3 length: 13 amino acids. CDR1 is MNHEY and CDR2 is SMNVEV in the germline V gene (reference sequence). DNA of the CDR3: TGTGCCAGCAGTTTATACAGGGGTGACATTCAGTACTTC. Its protein product is CASSLYRGDIQYF.

This clonotype was observed many times. The rearrangement links TRBV5-4 to TRBJ2-7; 8 nucleotides align to TRBD1. The V gene's germline CDR1 is SGHNT and CDR2 YYREEE (reference sequence). The CDR3 sequence is 15 residues long. V was pared by 3 bases and J by 5 bases, with 10 bases of the junction left unmatched. The CDR3 DNA reads TGTGCCAGCAGCTGGGGAGGCAGGGGGCCAGACGAGCAGTACTTC. This codes for CASSWGGRGPDEQYF.

This clonotype came up many times. The V call is TRBV10-3, the J call TRBJ2-7; possibly TRBD2 for D (6 bases). The CDR3 runs 15 residues. Germline V gene data show CDR1 as ENHRY and CDR2 as SYGVKD. V lost 7 bases and J 0 bases, leaving 16 bases between the germline ends. The CDR3 protein is CAINSGTSRSYEQYF. The CDR3 nucleotides are TGTGCCATCAACTCCGGGACTTCTCGCTCCTACGAGCAGTACTTC.

There are a few counts of this clonotype. The chain joins TRBV4-3 to TRBJ2-7, with 7 bases lining up with TRBD2. Germline values: CDR1 LGHNA, CDR2 YSLEER. CDR3 length equals 16 residues. The ends lost 0 bases at V and 6 bases at J; junction bases unmatched: 11. The CDR3 coding sequence is TGCGCCAGCAGCCAAGATCTGCTAGCGGCAACCGCCGAGCAGTACTTC. This gives the protein CASSQDLLAATAEQYF.

This clonotype was observed at least ten times. V usage is TRBV12-3 or TRBV12-4 and J usage is TRBJ1-2, with a weak D call TRBD1 (5 bases). The CDR3 has 17 amino acids. V lost 2 bases to trimming and J lost 10 bases, with 26 bases between them. CDR3 region: CASSLFPTPRDYPPYTF. The CDR3 DNA reads as TGTGCCAGCAGTTTATTCCCTACCCCCAGGGACTACCCTCCCTACACCTTC.

This clonotype occurred many times. The chain combines TRBV9 with TRBJ2-1; 11 bases align to TRBD2. V trimming: 4 bases; J trimming: 4 bases; junction bases outside the gene matches: 7. The V gene's germline CDR1 is SGDLS and CDR2 YYNGEE. This CDR3 comprises 16 residues. The CDR3 loop is CASSPPTSGDYNEQFF. CDR3 DNA sequence: TGTGCCAGCAGCCCCCCGACTAGCGGGGATTACAATGAGCAGTTCTTC.

This clonotype was seen repeatedly, ten times or more. CDR3 residues: CASSPSTAENEQFF. CDR3 DNA: TGTGCCAGCAGCCCCTCAACTGCGGAAAATGAGCAGTTCTTC. The J gene is TRBJ2-1, the V gene TRBV14, with D unresolved. The CDR3 runs to 14 residues. Trimming shortened V by 4 bases and J by 7 bases, and 14 bases separated the two germline ends. From germline, CDR1 is SGHDN and CDR2 FVKESK. The full variable domain, its missing parts supplied by reference TRBV14 and TRBJ2-1, is EAGVTQFPSHSVIEKGQTVTLRCDPISGHDNLYWYRRVMGKEIKFLLHFVKESKQDESGMPNNRFLAERTGGTYSTLKVQPAELEDSGVYFCASSPSTAENEQFFGPGTRLTVL.

V and J are TRBV7-9 and TRBJ2-7; TRBD2 might be the D (6 bases). The CDR3 has 13 residues. V was clipped by 5 bases and J by 6 bases, with 14 bases between them. Germline CDR1 is SEHNR and CDR2 is FQNEAQ (reference sequence). CDR3 nucleotides: TGTGCCAGCAGCCCTGGCGGGGCCGGCGAGCAGTACTTC. It yields the protein CASSPGGAGEQYF.

For this clonotype: A much larger clone differs from this one at a single base, so this may be a read error. The V call is TRBV12-3 or TRBV12-4, the J call TRBJ1-5; unclear D gene. The CDR3 contains 13 residues. The ends were cut back, 2 bases at V and 8 bases at J, with 10 bases in the middle. CDR3 amino acids: CASSLWGGEPQHF. The CDR3 DNA reads as TGTGCCAGCAGTTTATGGGGTGGGGAGCCCCAGCATTTT.

This clonotype has only a few counts. This sequence joins TRBV4-2 and TRBJ2-3; 13 bases fit TRBD2. This CDR3 has 16 residues. CDR1 and CDR2 from the germline V gene are LGHNA and YNFKEQ. Losses at the gene ends were 0 bases for V and 4 bases for J; bases not matched to a gene: 1. The CDR3 DNA reads as TGTGCCAGCAGCCAAGAACTAGCGGGGGGGCCAGATACGCAGTATTTT. Its translation is CASSQELAGGPDTQYF.

In this sample, this clonotype turned up many times. The genes are TRBV29-1 and TRBJ2-3; 8 positions agree with TRBD2. The CDR3 covers 14 residues. Germline V gene lookup returns CDR1 SQVTM and CDR2 ANQGSEA. V lost 4 bases, J lost 6 bases, and 9 bases stayed unmatched. The CDR3 sequence: CSVADGGEVDTQYF. In DNA form, the CDR3 reads TGCAGCGTTGCCGACGGGGGGGAGGTGGATACGCAGTATTTT.

This clonotype was seen only a few times. The J gene is TRBJ2-1, the V gene TRBV20-1; a possible D gene is TRBD2 (5 bases). The V end was cut by 5 bases, the J end by 0 bases, with 11 bases between. The CDR3 is 14 residues long. Per the germline V gene, CDR1 is DFQATT and CDR2 is SNEGSKA (reference sequence). The CDR3 protein is CSAPGLSSYNEQFF. CDR3 sequence (DNA): TGCAGTGCTCCGGGGTTGAGCTCCTACAATGAGCAGTTCTTC.

The J gene is TRBJ2-1, the V gene TRBV11-2, with 11 nucleotides matching TRBD2. This CDR3 has 17 amino acids. Trimming removed 4 bases from V and 8 bases from J; junction bases left unmatched: 13. Germline CDR1 SGHAT, CDR2 FQNNGV. The CDR3: CASSSVEGTSGWDEQFF. CDR3 sequence (DNA): TGTGCCAGCAGCTCTGTCGAAGGGACTAGCGGTTGGGATGAGCAGTTCTTC.

This chain links TRBV13 with TRBJ1-2, with TRBD1 matching 9 bases. Germline-derived CDR1 and CDR2 are PRHDT and FYEKMQ (reference sequence). V dropped 0 bases and J dropped 5; count of bases not matched to a gene: 7. The CDR3 has 16 amino acids. The CDR3 bases are TGTGCCAGCAGCTTAGGCCTTGGACAGGGGCGTTATGGCTACACCTTC. Translating it yields CASSLGLGQGRYGYTF.

This clonotype occurred many times. The chain couples TRBV28 to TRBJ2-5; tentatively, D is TRBD1 or TRBD2 (6 bases each). Trimming took 6 bases from V and 3 from J, leaving 8 bases between them. Looked up from germline, CDR1 is MDHEN and CDR2 is SYDVKM. CDR3 length equals 12 residues. The CDR3 reads CASRGGKETQYF. The CDR3 DNA reads TGTGCCAGCAGAGGGGGGAAAGAGACCCAGTACTTC.

Relative to its sample, this clonotype is medium-sized. The CDR3 loop is CSASSGRENQPQHF. DNA for the CDR3: TGCAGTGCTAGTTCGGGCAGGGAGAATCAGCCCCAGCATTTT. The chain employs TRBV20-1 and TRBJ1-5, with D possibly being TRBD1 (5 bases). CDR3 length: 14 amino acids. Germline V gene data show CDR1 as DFQATT and CDR2 as SNEGSKA (reference sequence). Trimming shortened V by 3 bases and J by 4 bases, and 13 bases separated the two germline ends.

This clonotype occurred a few times. This chain connects TRBV7-9 to TRBJ2-1; 10 bases match TRBD2. The J segment lost 4 bases and the V segment lost 0 bases, leaving 3 bases of the junction unmatched. Germline lookup yields CDR1 SEHNR and CDR2 FQNEAQ (reference sequence). This CDR3 region has 16 residues. Here the CDR3 DNA reads TGTGCCAGCAGCTTAGCTCTAGCGGGAGTTTACAATGAGCAGTTCTTC. Translating it yields CASSLALAGVYNEQFF.

This clonotype was recorded a few times. V is TRBV7-8 and J is TRBJ1-6; 7 nucleotides line up with TRBD1. Germline CDR1 is SGHVS and CDR2 is FQNEAQ. The CDR3 is 18 residues long. The J segment lost 0 bases and the V segment lost 6 bases, leaving 11 bases of the junction unmatched. In DNA, the CDR3 is TGTGCCAGCAGTACATCTCGGGACAGTAGCTCCTATAATTCACCCCTCCACTTT. This sequence encodes CASSTSRDSSSYNSPLHF.

This clonotype came up a few times. The chain has TRBV29-1 and TRBJ2-1, with 7 bases matching TRBD1. The CDR3 runs to 12 residues. V gave up 3 bases and J gave up 9 bases; unmatched junction bases: 5. The V gene's germline CDR1 is SQVTM and CDR2 ANQGSEA. The CDR3 sequence is CSVERGLGEQFF. DNA of the CDR3: TGCAGCGTTGAGAGGGGGCTCGGTGAGCAGTTCTTC.